Presented here are 17 T cell receptor beta chains from one specimen sequenced in a study of blood T cell repertoires in COVID-19. Using immunoSEQ multiplex PCR, the repertoire was profiled, and TCRdb retains in-frame clones only, with some absent. This table holds around 270,000 clones, roughly 86% found once. Sequenced: peripheral blood. These receptors were obtained from a woman aged 60-75 years with COVID-19, enrolled during active disease.

This clone has just one count. V usage is TRBV15 and J usage is TRBJ2-1; no clear D. Trimming shortened V by 0 bases and J by 6 bases, and 9 bases separated the two germline ends. Germline CDR1 reads LNHNV; CDR2 reads YYDKDF (reference sequence). This CDR3 contains 14 residues. The CDR3: CATSRDLRPNEQFF. Here the CDR3 DNA reads TGTGCCACCAGCAGAGATTTGCGGCCCAATGAGCAGTTCTTC. The whole variable domain, remainder taken from reference TRBV15 and TRBJ2-1, is DAMVIQNPRYQVTQFGKPVTLSCSQTLNHNVMYWYQQKSSQAPKLLFHYYDKDFNNEADTPDNFQSRRPNTSFCFLDIRSPGLGDTAMYLCATSRDLRPNEQFFGPGTRLTVL.

The chain recombines TRBV7-8 with TRBJ1-6; 8 nucleotides match TRBD1. The trim removed 2 bases at V and 6 bases at J, leaving 3 bases unmatched. This CDR3 comprises 15 residues. Germline lookup yields CDR1 SGHVS and CDR2 FQNEAQ. CDR3 DNA: TGTGCCAGCAGCTTAAGGCAGGGGGCTAATTCACCCCTCCACTTT. Its protein product is CASSLRQGANSPLHF.

This clone was recorded a few times. The rearrangement links TRBV7-2 to TRBJ1-4; the D gene is possibly TRBD1 (5 bases). The V and J ends lost 3 bases and 5 bases respectively, with 16 bases between them. The CDR3 is made up of 16 amino acids. Germline V gives CDR1 SGHTA, CDR2 FQGNSA. Here the CDR3 DNA reads TGTGCCAGCAGCTTCCAGCGGGGGTTGGGAAATGAAAAACTGTTTTTT. It translates to CASSFQRGLGNEKLFF.

The chain joins TRBV3-1 (or the pseudogene TRBV3-2) to TRBJ1-5; tentatively, D is TRBD1 (6 bases). The germline V gene encodes CDR1 LGHDT and CDR2 YNNKEL (reference sequence). This CDR3 has 15 amino acids. Trimming took off 6 bases at V and 2 bases at J, with 14 bases between the two ends. The CDR3 region is CASSPRGAGNQPQHF. CDR3 sequence (DNA): TGTGCCAGCAGTCCTCGGGGGGCAGGCAATCAGCCCCAGCATTTT.

The rearrangement links TRBV18 to TRBJ1-1; weak D call: TRBD1 (6 bases). CDR1 KGHSH and CDR2 LQKENI come from the germline V gene. This CDR3 contains 15 residues. V was shortened by 0 bases and J by 1 base, with 9 bases between the two germline ends. The CDR3 loop reads CASSPPRDTNTEAFF. As DNA, the CDR3 is TGTGCCAGCTCACCACCAAGGGACACGAACACTGAAGCTTTCTTT.

V usage is TRBV6-4 and J usage is TRBJ1-3; 8 nucleotides align to TRBD1. CDR3 size: 15 residues. V lost 8 bases and J lost 0; bases outside the gene matches: 6. Germline values: CDR1 MRHNA, CDR2 SNTAGT. CDR3 nucleotides: TGTGCCAGCGGACAGGGTCGTCACTCTGGAAACACCATATATTTT. The encoded protein is CASGQGRHSGNTIYF.

The chain joins TRBV27 to TRBJ2-3; 8 bases match TRBD2. J lost 8 bases, V lost 7 bases, and 23 bases had no gene match. CDR1 is MNHEY and CDR2 is SMNVEV in the germline V gene (reference sequence). The CDR3 loop spans 18 amino acids. This chain's CDR3 is CASTLVTRSGSGYGTQYF. For the CDR3, the DNA is TGTGCCAGCACCCTCGTGACGCGGAGCGGGAGTGGTTACGGTACGCAGTATTTT.

J is TRBJ1-1 and V is TRBV19, with 10 bases lining up with TRBD1. Looked up from germline, CDR1 is LNHDA and CDR2 is SQIVND (reference sequence). The ends lost 5 bases at V and 11 bases at J; junction bases unmatched: 8. The CDR3 spans 13 residues. CDR3 in DNA: TGTGCCAGTAGTGCCCGGGACAGGGGCTTGGCTTTCTTT. Encoded protein: CASSARDRGLAFF.

The genes are TRBV6-4 and TRBJ2-3, with a tentative D call TRBD1 (5 bases). The CDR3 contains 13 residues. Trimming removed 3 bases at V and 3 bases at J, with 7 bases between. Germline CDR1 MRHNA, CDR2 SNTAGT. The CDR3 DNA sequence: TGTGCCAGCAGTGATGGGGCGACAGATACGCAGTATTTT. Its translation: CASSDGATDTQYF.

This chain uses TRBV5-4 with TRBJ2-2, with 13 bases lining up with TRBD2. CDR1 and CDR2 (germline): SGHNT, YYREEE (reference sequence). This CDR3 is 18 amino acids long. Trimming at V came to 4 bases and at J to 4 bases, leaving 10 bases not matched to a gene. CDR3 coding DNA: TGTGCCAGCAGCCGATCGGGACTAGCGGGAATGGTCACCGGGGAGCTGTTTTTT. It encodes CASSRSGLAGMVTGELFF. Combining the CDR3 with reference TRBV5-4 and TRBJ2-2 gives the whole variable domain ETGVTQSPTHLIKTRGQQVTLRCSSQSGHNTVSWYQQALGQGPQFIFQYYREEENGRGNFPPRFSGLQFPNYSSELNVNALELDDSALYLCASSRSGLAGMVTGELFFGEGSRLTVL.

The chain couples TRBV7-3 to TRBJ2-1; 8 bases align to TRBD2. The CDR3 is made up of 16 amino acids. Losses at the gene ends were 2 bases for V and 0 bases for J; bases not matched to a gene: 3. The germline gives CDR1 SGHTA, CDR2 FQGTGA. In DNA form, the CDR3 reads TGTGCCAGCAGCTTATCCGGGACTAGCTCCTACAATGAGCAGTTCTTC. It encodes CASSLSGTSSYNEQFF.

The CDR3: CASSLGGSWLVSEQFF. The CDR3 DNA sequence: TGCGCCAGCAGCTTGGGTGGTAGCTGGTTGGTTAGTGAGCAGTTCTTC. The V call is TRBV5-1, the J call TRBJ2-1; D is ambiguous. Germline V lookup: CDR1 SGHRS, CDR2 YFSETQ. V was trimmed by 0 bases and J by 9 bases, leaving 19 bases between them. The CDR3 length is 16 residues.

The rearrangement uses TRBV11-3 and TRBJ2-1, with 9 bases lining up with TRBD2. The CDR3 spans 14 residues. Looked up from germline, CDR1 is SGHNT and CDR2 is YENEEA. Trimming at V came to 1 base and at J to 15 bases, leaving 10 bases not matched to a gene. CDR3 residues: CASSLGTSAPMLFF. CDR3 sequence (DNA): TGTGCCAGCAGCTTAGGGACTAGCGCCCCGATGCTGTTCTTC.

The V and J genes are TRBV5-1 and TRBJ1-4; 9 positions agree with TRBD1. V dropped 4 bases and J dropped 0; count of bases not matched to a gene: 13. CDR1 is SGHRS and CDR2 is YFSETQ in the germline V gene. The CDR3 covers 19 residues. This CDR3 reads CASSETGTGRIPTNEKLFF. Here the CDR3 DNA reads TGCGCCAGCAGCGAGACCGGGACAGGGAGAATTCCAACTAATGAAAAACTGTTTTTT.

This clone occurred a few times. The rearrangement uses TRBV4-1 and TRBJ1-6; unclear D gene. Germline V gene data show CDR1 as MGHRA and CDR2 as YSYEKL. Trimming removed 0 bases from V and 8 bases from J, with 11 bases in between. The CDR3 is 15 amino acids. In DNA, the CDR3 is TGCGCCAGCAGCCAAGAGTCTACGCCGGATTCACCCCTCCACTTT. It yields the protein CASSQESTPDSPLHF.

This rearrangement joins TRBV11-2 to TRBJ2-7; 9 bases map to TRBD2. This CDR3 has 14 residues. The V segment lost 3 bases and the J segment 6 bases; nucleotides outside the gene matches: 6. Germline values: CDR1 SGHAT, CDR2 FQNNGV. CDR3 nucleotide sequence: TGTGCCAGCAGCTTCCGCGGGGGGGGGCTCGAGCAGTACTTC. Residues: CASSFRGGGLEQYF.

The chain uses TRBV10-3 and TRBJ2-5; D not certain. V lost 3 bases, J lost 4 bases, and 3 bases lay in between. The CDR3 runs 11 residues. CDR1 is ENHRY and CDR2 is SYGVKD in the germline V gene. CDR3 region: CAISEAETQYF. CDR3 DNA: TGTGCCATCAGTGAAGCAGAGACCCAGTACTTC.